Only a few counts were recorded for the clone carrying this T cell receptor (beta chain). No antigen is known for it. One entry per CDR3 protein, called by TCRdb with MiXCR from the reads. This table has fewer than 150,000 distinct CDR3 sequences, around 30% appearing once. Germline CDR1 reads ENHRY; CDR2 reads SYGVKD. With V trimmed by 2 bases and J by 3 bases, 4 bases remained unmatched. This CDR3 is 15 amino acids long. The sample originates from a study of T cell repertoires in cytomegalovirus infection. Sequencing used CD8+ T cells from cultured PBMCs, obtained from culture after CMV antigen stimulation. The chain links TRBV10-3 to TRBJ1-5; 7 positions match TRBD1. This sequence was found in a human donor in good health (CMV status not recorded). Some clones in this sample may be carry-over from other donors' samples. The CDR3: CAISERGQDNQPQHF. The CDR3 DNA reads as TGTGCCATCAGTGAGAGGGGGCAGGACAATCAGCCCCAGCATTTT.